Listed below are T cell receptor beta chains from one sample, sequenced in a study of PD-1 blockade in classical Hodgkin lymphoma. Some clones are missing from TCRdb's copy, which holds only in-frame ones; the method was immunoSEQ multiplex PCR. Counted here are tens of thousands of clones, approximately 93% occurring once; the ten biggest clones make up about 4%. Material: peripheral blood mononuclear cells (PBMCs). Source of these receptors: a human donor with classical Hodgkin lymphoma. Each CDR3 is given with its conserved first and last residue. D genes are given only for firm matches. Not all rows give a size; the values are once, few, many and, for expanded clones, a class.

j_gene: TRBJ1-6; v_gene: TRBV7-9; abundance: once; d_gene: NA; len: 13; CDR3nt: TGTGCCAGCAGCTTAGTTGCTCAATCACCCCTCCACTTT; CDR3aa: CASSLVAQSPLHF
j_gene: TRBJ2-7; v_gene: TRBV30; abundance: few; d_gene: NA; len: 12; CDR3nt: TGTGCCTGGAGTTTACAGGGCTACGAGCAGTACTTC; CDR3aa: CAWSLQGYEQYF
j_gene: TRBJ2-2; v_gene: TRBV9; abundance: NA; d_gene: NA; len: 16; CDR3nt: TGTGCCAGCAGCGTAGGGTCCACTAGAGGCCGCGGGGAGCTGTTTTTT; CDR3aa: CASSVGSTRGRGELFF
j_gene: TRBJ2-3; v_gene: TRBV28; abundance: NA; d_gene: NA; len: 13; CDR3nt: TGTGCCAGCACCCGCGGGGATACAGATACGCAGTATTTT; CDR3aa: CASTRGDTDTQYF
j_gene: TRBJ2-5; v_gene: TRBV11-3; abundance: NA; d_gene: TRBD2; len: 15; CDR3nt: TGTGCCAGCAGCTCTACCGGGGGGGAGTTCGAGACCCAGTACTTC; CDR3aa: CASSSTGGEFETQYF
j_gene: TRBJ1-2; v_gene: TRBV5-4; abundance: NA; d_gene: TRBD1; len: 15; CDR3nt: TGTGCCAGCAGTACGATCGGACAGGGTGTCTATGGCTACACCTTC; CDR3aa: CASSTIGQGVYGYTF
j_gene: TRBJ1-1; v_gene: TRBV7-9; abundance: NA; d_gene: NA; len: 14; CDR3nt: TGTGCCAGCAGCTTAGTCAGGGGAAAGACTGAAGCTTTCTTT; CDR3aa: CASSLVRGKTEAFF
j_gene: TRBJ1-3; v_gene: TRBV7-9; abundance: NA; d_gene: NA; len: 15; CDR3nt: TGTGCCAGCAGCTTAGCCCAGGGGCCTGGAAACACCATATATTTT; CDR3aa: CASSLAQGPGNTIYF
j_gene: TRBJ1-2; v_gene: TRBV5-4; abundance: NA; d_gene: NA; len: 13; CDR3nt: TGTGCCAGCAGCTTGAGGGGGGGATATGGCTACACCTTC; CDR3aa: CASSLRGGYGYTF
j_gene: TRBJ1-1; v_gene: TRBV19; abundance: NA; d_gene: TRBD1; len: 13; CDR3nt: TGTGCCAGCCGTCGACAGGGGCGGGATGGAGCTTTCTTT; CDR3aa: CASRRQGRDGAFF
j_gene: TRBJ1-5; v_gene: TRBV30; abundance: NA; d_gene: NA; len: 13; CDR3nt: TGTGCCTGGACTGAGAAGGGAGCTCAGCCCCAGCATTTT; CDR3aa: CAWTEKGAQPQHF
j_gene: TRBJ1-5; v_gene: TRBV10-2; abundance: NA; d_gene: NA; len: 12; CDR3nt: TGCGCCAGCAGTGAGAGGGAAAGGGCCCAGCATTTT; CDR3aa: CASSERERAQHF
j_gene: TRBJ2-7; v_gene: TRBV2; abundance: NA; d_gene: NA; len: 11; CDR3nt: TGTGCCAGCAGTGAGGGCTACGAGCAGTACTTC; CDR3aa: CASSEGYEQYF
j_gene: TRBJ2-7; v_gene: TRBV6-1; abundance: NA; d_gene: NA; len: 14; CDR3nt: TGTGCCAGCCTATTCGGAAGGGGAGCCTACGAGCAGTACTTC; CDR3aa: CASLFGRGAYEQYF
j_gene: TRBJ2-7; v_gene: TRBV28; abundance: NA; d_gene: TRBD1; len: 15; CDR3nt: TGTGCCAGCAGTTTATGGGGGACAGGGCAGAGGGAGCAGTACTTC; CDR3aa: CASSLWGTGQREQYF
j_gene: TRBJ2-3; v_gene: TRBV5-4; abundance: NA; d_gene: NA; len: 13; CDR3nt: TGTGCCAGCAGCTCGGATAGGGGAGATACGCAGTATTTT; CDR3aa: CASSSDRGDTQYF
j_gene: TRBJ2-7; v_gene: TRBV30; abundance: NA; d_gene: TRBD1; len: 12; CDR3nt: TGTGCCTACTCGACAGGGGCCTACGAGCAGTACTTC; CDR3aa: CAYSTGAYEQYF
j_gene: TRBJ2-7; v_gene: TRBV7-6; abundance: NA; d_gene: NA; len: 13; CDR3nt: TGTGCCAGCAGCTTTGGGGCACCCTACGAGCAGTACTTC; CDR3aa: CASSFGAPYEQYF
j_gene: TRBJ1-1; v_gene: TRBV27; abundance: NA; d_gene: NA; len: 13; CDR3nt: TGTGCCAGCAGTTTAGCCGGGTCCTTTGAAGCTTTCTTT; CDR3aa: CASSLAGSFEAFF
j_gene: TRBJ2-7; v_gene: TRBV30; abundance: NA; d_gene: TRBD1; len: 12; CDR3nt: TGTGCCTCTGGACAGGTTACACAGGAGCAGTACTTC; CDR3aa: CASGQVTQEQYF
j_gene: TRBJ1-1; v_gene: TRBV25-1; abundance: NA; d_gene: NA; len: 13; CDR3nt: TGTGCCAGCGTCGGGGGAGGGTGGACTGAAGCTTTCTTT; CDR3aa: CASVGGGWTEAFF
j_gene: TRBJ1-2; v_gene: TRBV5-1; abundance: NA; d_gene: TRBD1; len: 14; CDR3nt: TGCGCCAGCAGCTTGGGGGACAGGAACTATGGCTACACCTTC; CDR3aa: CASSLGDRNYGYTF
j_gene: TRBJ1-2; v_gene: TRBV9; abundance: NA; d_gene: NA; len: 15; CDR3nt: TGTGCCAGCAGCGTAGATTACAGGTCGTCGGGAGGCTACACCTTC; CDR3aa: CASSVDYRSSGGYTF
j_gene: TRBJ1-3; v_gene: TRBV7-9; abundance: NA; d_gene: NA; len: 15; CDR3nt: TGTGCCAGCAGCCGCAGGGCGATCTCTGGAAACACCATATATTTT; CDR3aa: CASSRRAISGNTIYF
j_gene: TRBJ1-2; v_gene: TRBV6-1; abundance: NA; d_gene: NA; len: 14; CDR3nt: TGTGCCAGCAGTCCCGGGACATCTCATTATGGCTACACCTTC; CDR3aa: CASSPGTSHYGYTF
j_gene: TRBJ2-5; v_gene: TRBV13; abundance: NA; d_gene: TRBD2; len: 15; CDR3nt: TGTGCCAGCAGCTACGGGAGGGCCAGGGGAGAGACCCAGTACTTC; CDR3aa: CASSYGRARGETQYF
j_gene: TRBJ2-5; v_gene: TRBV11-2; abundance: once; d_gene: TRBD1; len: 14; CDR3nt: TGTGCCAGCAGCTTGACAGGGGGGGAAGAGACCCAGTACTTC; CDR3aa: CASSLTGGEETQYF
j_gene: TRBJ2-7; v_gene: TRBV15; abundance: NA; d_gene: NA; len: 14; CDR3nt: TGTGCCACCAGCAGAGATGCCAGTGCCTACGAGCAGTACTTC; CDR3aa: CATSRDASAYEQYF
j_gene: TRBJ2-2; v_gene: TRBV5-1; abundance: NA; d_gene: NA; len: 13; CDR3nt: TGCGCCAGCTTCACACAGAACACCGGGGAGCTGTTTTTT; CDR3aa: CASFTQNTGELFF
j_gene: TRBJ1-2; v_gene: TRBV10-2; abundance: NA; d_gene: NA; len: 12; CDR3nt: TGCGCCAGCAGGAGACAGTCCTATGGCTACACCTTC; CDR3aa: CASRRQSYGYTF
j_gene: TRBJ2-7; v_gene: TRBV27; abundance: NA; d_gene: NA; len: 13; CDR3nt: TGTGCCAGCAGTTTAGGTAGCCCAGCCGAGCAGTACTTC; CDR3aa: CASSLGSPAEQYF
j_gene: TRBJ2-7; v_gene: TRBV6-1; abundance: NA; d_gene: TRBD2; len: 15; CDR3nt: TGTGCCAGCAGTACCGGGACTAGCGGGGGGTACGAGCAGTACTTC; CDR3aa: CASSTGTSGGYEQYF
j_gene: TRBJ2-1; v_gene: TRBV7-3; abundance: few; d_gene: NA; len: 13; CDR3nt: TGTGCCAGCAGCCCGCCAGCGTCCCATGAGCAGTTCTTC; CDR3aa: CASSPPASHEQFF
j_gene: TRBJ2-2; v_gene: TRBV11-2; abundance: NA; d_gene: NA; len: 15; CDR3nt: TGTGCCAGCAGTCCCAGTATTCCGAACACCGGGGAGCTGTTTTTT; CDR3aa: CASSPSIPNTGELFF
j_gene: TRBJ1-1; v_gene: TRBV5-6; abundance: NA; d_gene: TRBD1; len: 14; CDR3nt: TGTGCCAGCAGCTCCCTTTCAGGGGGCACTGAAGCTTTCTTT; CDR3aa: CASSSLSGGTEAFF
j_gene: TRBJ2-5; v_gene: TRBV7-2; abundance: NA; d_gene: NA; len: 14; CDR3nt: TGTGCCAGCAGTATCCAGGGCGGGCGAGAGACCCAGTACTTC; CDR3aa: CASSIQGGRETQYF
j_gene: TRBJ2-5; v_gene: TRBV4-3; abundance: NA; d_gene: TRBD1; len: 15; CDR3nt: TGCGCCAGCAGCCGAGTAGGACAGGGTGAAGAGACCCAGTACTTC; CDR3aa: CASSRVGQGEETQYF
j_gene: TRBJ2-1; v_gene: TRBV7-9; abundance: once; d_gene: TRBD2; len: 18; CDR3nt: TGTGCCAGCAGCTTCTTAAACTGGACTAGCGGCCATCCCCGGAGGCAGTTCTTC; CDR3aa: CASSFLNWTSGHPRRQFF
j_gene: TRBJ2-2; v_gene: TRBV7-3; abundance: NA; d_gene: NA; len: 14; CDR3nt: TGTGCCAGCAGCTCCTCACTGGGCACCGGGGAGCTGTTTTTT; CDR3aa: CASSSSLGTGELFF
j_gene: TRBJ2-1; v_gene: TRBV6-8; abundance: NA; d_gene: TRBD2; len: 19; CDR3nt: TGTGCCAGGAACGGGACTAGCGGGAGAGGCCCGAGCTCCTACAATGAGCAGTTCTTC; CDR3aa: CARNGTSGRGPSSYNEQFF
j_gene: TRBJ1-2; v_gene: TRBV28; abundance: NA; d_gene: TRBD1; len: 17; CDR3nt: TGTGCCAGCAGTTTTATCCGCTGGCAGGGGGGTAACTATGGCTACACCTTC; CDR3aa: CASSFIRWQGGNYGYTF
j_gene: TRBJ2-1; v_gene: TRBV7-7; abundance: NA; d_gene: NA; len: 13; CDR3nt: TGTGCCAGCAGCTTAAATCTCGACAATGAGCAGTTCTTC; CDR3aa: CASSLNLDNEQFF
j_gene: TRBJ2-7; v_gene: TRBV5-1; abundance: NA; d_gene: TRBD1; len: 14; CDR3nt: TGCGCCAGCAGCGAACAGGGGGATTCCGACGAGCAGTACTTC; CDR3aa: CASSEQGDSDEQYF
j_gene: TRBJ2-5; v_gene: TRBV27; abundance: NA; d_gene: NA; len: 13; CDR3nt: TGTGCCAGCGGAAGAGGGGGTAGGGAGACCCAGTACTTC; CDR3aa: CASGRGGRETQYF
j_gene: TRBJ1-2; v_gene: TRBV7-9; abundance: NA; d_gene: NA; len: 12; CDR3nt: TGTGCCAGCAGCTTATGGGACGATGGCTACACCTTC; CDR3aa: CASSLWDDGYTF
j_gene: TRBJ1-1; v_gene: TRBV29-1; abundance: few; d_gene: NA; len: 12; CDR3nt: TGCAGCGTTGGTCGGGAGGACACTGAAGCTTTCTTT; CDR3aa: CSVGREDTEAFF
j_gene: TRBJ2-1; v_gene: TRBV19; abundance: NA; d_gene: TRBD2; len: 16; CDR3nt: TGTGCCAGTAGTGATCTAGCGGTTACCTCCTACAATGAGCAGTTCTTC; CDR3aa: CASSDLAVTSYNEQFF
j_gene: TRBJ2-7; v_gene: TRBV27; abundance: NA; d_gene: TRBD2; len: 15; CDR3nt: TGTGCCAGCAGTTTCGGTGGTAGCGGGAGGGACGAGCAGTACTTC; CDR3aa: CASSFGGSGRDEQYF